This TCR beta chain was retrieved from a study of blood T cell repertoires in COVID-19. Turning to the study itself: Acute and convalescent COVID-19 specimens originated in the United States, Italy and Spain. T cells, B-cell-depleted T cells, or PBMCs supplied cDNA or gDNA.

Under the authors' procedure: Nucleated cell number was recorded as an estimate derived from reference gene primer amplification. Clones were read by immunoSEQ multiplex PCR, and TCRdb kept only the in-frame ones, dropping some. That table supplies the V and J calls and clone size; D and trimming were determined from the DNA. The table records around 200,000 clones, about 88% of them present only once. Germline CDR1 SGHAT, CDR2 FQNNGV. V dropped 1 base and J dropped 5; count of bases not matched to a gene: 11. This CDR3 has 17 amino acids. Sequenced material: peripheral blood. The clonotype originates from a man in his forties with active or convalescent COVID-19. This chain connects TRBV11-2 to TRBJ2-5, with TRBD2 matching over 9 bases. The CDR3 here is CASSLAATGLAGETQYF. CDR3 coding DNA: TGTGCCAGCAGCTTAGCTGCCACGGGACTAGCAGGCGAGACCCAGTACTTC.